This TCR beta chain was captured in a study of cytomegalovirus exposure and HLA in healthy donors. Study-wide context: An early release of data contained 75 million to 90 million unique TCRs, which came from HLA-typed donors.

V was clipped by 3 bases and J by 2 bases; unmatched bases: 3. The CDR3 has 15 residues. The V gene's germline CDR1 is SEHNR and CDR2 FQNEAQ (reference sequence). About this clone itself: Its antigen is as yet unknown.

60 Vbeta and 13 Jbeta primers were used in PCR. TCRdb's table, derived via immunoSEQ multiplex PCR, lists solely in-frame clones and lacks some. The sample lists roughly 99,000 clones, less than 85% occurring once. Notes on the study in general: Several of the most significant clusters appeared, in a later analysis, to be linked to common viral pathogens.

J is TRBJ2-1 and V is TRBV7-9; the match to TRBD2 covers 8 bases. The sequence derives from a man aged 18-30 years in good health and CMV-seronegative. Source material: PBMCs. CDR3 nucleotides: TGTGCCAGCAGCTTGGACGGGGGGGCCTACAATGAGCAGTTCTTC. This codes for CASSLDGGAYNEQFF. The whole variable domain, remainder taken from reference TRBV7-9 and TRBJ2-1, is DTGVSQNPRHKITKRGQNVTFRCDPISEHNRLYWYRQTLGQGPEFLTYFQNEAQLEKSRLLSDRFSAERPKGSFSTLEIQRTEQGDSAMYLCASSLDGGAYNEQFFGPGTRLTVL.